These 28 T cell receptor beta chains were all obtained from the same sample, sequenced in a study of T cell changes during pregnancy in multiple sclerosis. Produced via immunoSEQ multiplex PCR; TCRdb's table is partial and in-frame only. Counted here are 30,000 to 40,000 clones, roughly nine tenths occurring once; the ten biggest clones make up around 2.8%. This material consisted of CD4+ T cells from peripheral blood mononuclear cells, taken in the third trimester of pregnancy. These receptors all stem from a female donor in good health, enrolled as a control in a pregnancy study.

The chain links TRBV7-3 to TRBJ2-7, with 8 positions matching TRBD2. The CDR3 runs to 16 residues. The trim removed 5 bases at V and 2 bases at J, leaving 11 bases unmatched. Germline CDR1 SGHTA, CDR2 FQGTGA. The CDR3 bases are TGTGCCAGCAGCCCCTGGGGGGGACTAGTCCCCTACGAGCAGTACTTC. Translated: CASSPWGGLVPYEQYF.

The rearrangement links TRBV7-9 to TRBJ1-2; D possibly corresponds to TRBD1 (6 bases). The CDR3 is 13 residues long. Per germline, CDR1 SEHNR and CDR2 FQNEAQ (reference sequence). V lost 4 bases, J lost 4 bases, and 10 bases lay in between. CDR3 DNA: TGTGCCAGCAGCTCAGGACAGACCTATGGCTACACCTTC. Residues: CASSSGQTYGYTF.

This chain joins TRBV25-1 and TRBJ2-5; D possibly corresponds to TRBD1 (6 bases). Germline CDR1 and CDR2: MGHDK and SYGVNS. CDR3 length equals 15 residues. Trimming took 4 bases from V and 0 from J, leaving 12 bases between them. CDR3 DNA sequence: TGTGCCAGCAGTGGGGGGCGCGGGTACCAAGAGACCCAGTACTTC. Its protein product is CASSGGRGYQETQYF.

This chain links TRBV2 with TRBJ2-4, with a weak D call TRBD1 (5 bases). Per germline, CDR1 SNHLY and CDR2 FYNNEI. V lost 1 base to trimming and J lost 2 bases, with 9 bases between them. The CDR3 spans 15 residues. CDR3 amino acids: CASSEGQGTKNIQYF. DNA for the CDR3: TGTGCCAGCAGTGAAGGTCAGGGTACCAAAAACATTCAGTACTTC.

J is TRBJ2-2 and V is TRBV29-1, with 7 bases aligning to TRBD1. The CDR3 is 15 residues long. Per germline, CDR1 SQVTM and CDR2 ANQGSEA. V shed 6 bases and J 5 bases; nucleotides not matched to a gene: 12. CDR3 protein: CSVKSGTDGTGELFF. The CDR3 coding sequence is TGCAGCGTGAAATCCGGGACAGATGGGACCGGGGAGCTGTTTTTT.

The chain's CDR3 is CASMVEASGNNEQFF. In nucleotides, the CDR3 is TGTGCCAGCATGGTTGAGGCTAGCGGAAACAATGAGCAGTTCTTC. The genes are TRBV2 and TRBJ2-1; 7 nucleotides match TRBD2. The CDR3 is 15 amino acids. V lost 7 bases, J lost 5 bases, and 11 bases stayed unmatched. The germline CDR1 and CDR2 sequences are SNHLY and FYNNEI.

The V gene is TRBV11-2, the J gene TRBJ1-5; D is undetermined. This CDR3 has 14 amino acids. The V and J ends lost 0 bases and 1 base respectively, with 4 bases between them. CDR1 and CDR2 from the germline V gene are SGHAT and FQNNGV. The CDR3 DNA sequence: TGTGCCAGCAGCTTAGATGGCAGCAATCAGCCCCAGCATTTT. Protein product: CASSLDGSNQPQHF.

CDR3 DNA: TGTGCCAGCAATAGGGACACCCCAGGCGGGGAGCTGTTTTTT. Translating it yields CASNRDTPGGELFF. The gene calls are TRBV5-6 and TRBJ2-2; a possible D gene is TRBD1 (6 bases). The CDR3 has 14 amino acids. The V end was cut by 6 bases, the J end by 7 bases, with 16 bases between. Germline CDR1 and CDR2: SGHDT and YYEEEE.

This chain uses TRBV28 with TRBJ1-5; D is perhaps TRBD1 (6 bases). V lost 4 bases and J lost 7, with 14 bases in between. CDR3 length: 14 amino acids. Germline V gene data show CDR1 as MDHEN and CDR2 as SYDVKM. CDR3 residues: CASSSGQSYQPQHF. The CDR3 coding sequence is TGTGCCAGCAGTTCCGGACAGTCGTACCAGCCCCAGCATTTT.

The chain joins TRBV7-2 to TRBJ1-1; 7 bases are a match to TRBD1. The CDR3 length is 14 residues. The junction had 5 bases not matched to a gene; V was cut back by 5 bases and J by 2 bases. Germline V gene lookup returns CDR1 SGHTA and CDR2 FQGNSA. The CDR3 DNA reads TGTGCCAGCAGCAGAGACAGGGCAAACACTGAAGCTTTCTTT. Translated: CASSRDRANTEAFF.

The V call is TRBV27, the J call TRBJ2-7; 9 nucleotides match TRBD2. This CDR3 is built from 14 residues. Trimming cost V 6 bases and J 4 bases; bases outside gene matches: 7. The V gene's germline CDR1 is MNHEY and CDR2 SMNVEV (reference sequence). The CDR3 bases are TGTGCCAGCAGAGGAGCGGGAGGTCAATACGAGCAGTACTTC. It codes for CASRGAGGQYEQYF.

CDR3 in DNA: TGCGCCAGCAGCTACAGGCGACTGAACACTGAAGCTTTCTTT. Its protein product is CASSYRRLNTEAFF. V is TRBV10-2 and J is TRBJ1-1; tentative D call: TRBD1 (5 bases). The CDR3 runs 14 residues. The ends were cut back, 6 bases at V and 0 bases at J, with 11 bases in the middle. Per germline, CDR1 WSHSY and CDR2 SAAADI.

The chain joins TRBV6-4 to TRBJ2-6, with D hard to call. V was pared by 3 bases and J by 1 base, with 16 bases between. The germline gives CDR1 MRHNA, CDR2 SNTAGT. The CDR3 has 18 residues. The CDR3 sequence: CASSEGRSRRSGANVLTF. CDR3 DNA sequence: TGTGCCAGCAGTGAGGGCAGGTCGCGACGATCTGGGGCCAACGTCCTGACTTTC.

The V call is TRBV7-2, the J call TRBJ2-4; a possible D gene is TRBD2 (6 bases). The V gene lost 5 bases and the J gene lost 0 bases, with 11 bases spanning the gap. The CDR3 consists of 15 residues. In germline, CDR1 is SGHTA, CDR2 FQGNSA. The CDR3 coding sequence is TGTGCCAGCAGCCCCTCAGCGGGAGCCAAAAACATTCAGTACTTC. This gives the protein CASSPSAGAKNIQYF.

V is TRBV15 and J is TRBJ1-2; D is perhaps TRBD1 (5 bases). This CDR3 spans 14 amino acids. CDR1 LNHNV and CDR2 YYDKDF come from the germline V gene (reference sequence). V was shortened by 0 bases and J by 7 bases, with 12 bases between the two germline ends. CDR3 DNA: TGTGCCACCAGCAGAGATGGCGGGGGGGGTGGCTACACCTTC. Translated, it gives CATSRDGGGGGYTF.

This chain links TRBV27 with TRBJ2-3, with D tentatively TRBD1 (5 bases). CDR3 length: 14 residues. V lost 5 bases to trimming and J lost 2 bases, with 11 bases between them. Germline V lookup: CDR1 MNHEY, CDR2 SMNVEV (reference sequence). The CDR3 reads CASSQDTHTDTQYF. The CDR3 DNA reads TGTGCCAGCAGTCAGGACACCCACACAGATACGCAGTATTTT.

This rearrangement joins TRBV18 to TRBJ1-2; the match to TRBD1 covers 8 bases. Trimming took 4 bases from V and 2 from J; bases not matched to a gene: 6. Germline V gives CDR1 KGHSH, CDR2 LQKENI. The CDR3 spans 15 residues. CDR3 protein: CASSLGQGRNYGYTF. The CDR3 coding sequence is TGTGCCAGCTCACTCGGACAGGGACGGAACTATGGCTACACCTTC.

This clone was seen once. CDR3 sequence: CASSSGTGGWETQYF. CDR3 sequence (DNA): TGTGCCAGCAGCTCCGGGACAGGGGGCTGGGAGACCCAGTACTTC. The chain links TRBV7-9 to TRBJ2-5; 12 nucleotides agree with TRBD1. There are 15 residues in the CDR3. V shed 4 bases, J shed 5 bases, and the junction held 5 bases outside the gene matches. Looked up from germline, CDR1 is SEHNR and CDR2 is FQNEAQ (reference sequence).

The chain has TRBV28 and TRBJ2-3, with TRBD2 identical over 14 bases. The CDR3 is 19 residues long. The germline CDR1 and CDR2 sequences are MDHEN and SYDVKM. V was clipped by 5 bases and J by 5 bases; unmatched bases: 15. CDR3 residues: CASSIYRIRTSGRRDTQYF. The CDR3 region has the DNA TGTGCCAGCAGTATTTACAGGATCAGGACTAGCGGGAGGAGAGATACGCAGTATTTT. The full variable domain, completed using reference TRBV28 and TRBJ2-3, is DVKVTQSSRYLVKRTGEKVFLECVQDMDHENMFWYRQDPGLGLRLIYFSYDVKMKEKGDIPEGYSVSREKKERFSLILESASTNQTSMYLCASSIYRIRTSGRRDTQYFGPGTRLTVL.

CDR3 sequence reads: CASSLSGIMDNSPLHF. DNA of the CDR3: TGCGCCAGCAGCTTATCAGGGATTATGGATAATTCACCCCTCCACTTT. The V call is TRBV5-1, the J call TRBJ1-6, with D maybe TRBD1 (5 bases). Trimming stripped 2 bases from V and 5 bases from J, with 14 bases between. The CDR3 consists of 16 residues. The V gene's germline CDR1 is SGHRS and CDR2 YFSETQ.

The chain has TRBV27 and TRBJ2-7; D remains ambiguous. CDR1 and CDR2 (germline): MNHEY, SMNVEV (reference sequence). The CDR3 has 15 residues. V lost 3 bases and J 5 bases, leaving 17 bases between the germline ends. CDR3 residues: CASSFPSHEAHEQYF. As DNA, the CDR3 is TGTGCCAGCAGTTTCCCCTCTCACGAGGCCCACGAGCAGTACTTC.

The chain recombines TRBV9 with TRBJ1-4; TRBD1 might be the D (6 bases). Germline V gene data show CDR1 as SGDLS and CDR2 as YYNGEE. The CDR3 contains 15 residues. The V end was cut by 4 bases, the J end by 5 bases, with 15 bases between. CDR3: CASSPGGGQNEKLFF. The CDR3 DNA reads as TGTGCCAGCAGCCCAGGCGGGGGGCAGAATGAAAAACTGTTTTTT.

V gene TRBV19 combines with J gene TRBJ2-5; D possibly corresponds to TRBD1 (6 bases). Germline values: CDR1 LNHDA, CDR2 SQIVND (reference sequence). Trimming removed 0 bases at V and 7 bases at J, with 15 bases between. This CDR3 is built from 15 residues. The CDR3 DNA sequence: TGTGCCAGTAGTATAGATCGGGCAGGGGCCCGGACCCAGTACTTC. This encodes CASSIDRAGARTQYF.

Written as DNA, the CDR3 is TGTGCCAGCAGTTTCGCGGGAGCGAAACTGTTTTTT. It encodes CASSFAGAKLFF. The chain joins TRBV27 to TRBJ1-4; D gene uncertain. The germline V gene encodes CDR1 MNHEY and CDR2 SMNVEV (reference sequence). V was shortened by 3 bases and J by 11 bases, with 10 bases between the two germline ends. The CDR3 consists of 12 residues.

In this sample, this clone is medium-sized (0.01 to 0.1%). This chain connects TRBV19 to TRBJ1-5; D possibly corresponds to TRBD1 (5 bases). CDR1 is LNHDA, CDR2 SQIVND, per germline (reference sequence). The CDR3 sequence is 15 residues long. Trimming removed 5 bases at V and 0 bases at J, with 11 bases between. CDR3 sequence: CASSSSDSSNQPQHF. The CDR3 coding sequence is TGTGCCAGTAGTTCCTCAGACAGTAGCAATCAGCCCCAGCATTTT.

The V call is TRBV6-6, the J call TRBJ1-2; 7 nucleotides agree with TRBD1. V was clipped by 4 bases and J by 3 bases; unmatched bases: 5. Per the germline V gene, CDR1 is MNHNY and CDR2 is SVGAGI (reference sequence). There are 14 residues in the CDR3. The CDR3 loop is CASSSRGMDYGYTF. The CDR3 DNA sequence: TGTGCCAGCAGTTCCAGGGGGATGGACTATGGCTACACCTTC.

The chain uses TRBV15 and TRBJ1-3, with TRBD1 matching 7 bases. Germline CDR1 LNHNV, CDR2 YYDKDF (reference sequence). The CDR3 is 14 amino acids. The V segment lost 1 base and the J segment 4 bases; nucleotides outside the gene matches: 1. The chain's CDR3 is CATSRAGGGNTIYF. The DNA for the CDR3 is TGTGCCACCAGCAGAGCAGGGGGAGGAAACACCATATATTTT.

The J gene is TRBJ1-4, the V gene TRBV18, with 7 nucleotides matching TRBD1. The CDR3 consists of 14 residues. J gave up 5 bases and V 0 bases, and 0 bases lay outside the gene matches. The germline V gene has CDR1 KGHSH and CDR2 LQKENI. In DNA, the CDR3 is TGTGCCAGCTCACCACCGACAGGGAATGAAAAACTGTTTTTT. This gives the protein CASSPPTGNEKLFF.